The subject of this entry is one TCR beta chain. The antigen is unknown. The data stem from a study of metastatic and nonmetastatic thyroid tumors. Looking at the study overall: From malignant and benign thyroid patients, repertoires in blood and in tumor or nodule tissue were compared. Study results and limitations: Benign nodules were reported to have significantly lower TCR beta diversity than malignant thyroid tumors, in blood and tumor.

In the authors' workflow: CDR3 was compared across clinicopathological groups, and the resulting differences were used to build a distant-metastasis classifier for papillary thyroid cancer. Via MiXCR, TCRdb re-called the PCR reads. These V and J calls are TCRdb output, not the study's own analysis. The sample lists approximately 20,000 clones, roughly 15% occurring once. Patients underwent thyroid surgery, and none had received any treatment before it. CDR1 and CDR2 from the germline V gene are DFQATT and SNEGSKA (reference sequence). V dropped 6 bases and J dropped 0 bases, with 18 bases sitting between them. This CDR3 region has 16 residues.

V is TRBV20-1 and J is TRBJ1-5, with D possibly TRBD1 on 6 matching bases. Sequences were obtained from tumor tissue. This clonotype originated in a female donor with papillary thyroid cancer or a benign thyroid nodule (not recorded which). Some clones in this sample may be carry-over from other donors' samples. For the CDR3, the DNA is TGCAGTGCCACCATCCCCGGGACAACTAGCAATCAGCCCCAGCATTTT. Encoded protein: CSATIPGTTSNQPQHF.